The entry that follows covers one T cell receptor beta chain sequence. As yet, its antigen is unknown. These data belong to a study of cytomegalovirus exposure and HLA in healthy donors. Regarding the study as a whole: Among the most significant clusters, several appeared linked to common viral pathogens in a later analysis. Apparent HLA restriction characterized most CMV-associated TCR beta chains in a later analysis.

Germline V gene data show CDR1 as SEHNR and CDR2 as FQNEAQ (reference sequence). The CDR3 runs 15 residues. The PCR made use of 60 Vbeta and 13 Jbeta primers. TCRdb keeps only in-frame clones here, not all; method: immunoSEQ multiplex PCR. This sample carries 150,000 or so clones, about 80% of them seen once, and the ten largest clones take 1.4% to 1.5%. This chain links TRBV7-9 with TRBJ2-5; 13 bases line up with TRBD2. The end of the DNA fits TRBJ2-7 better, so the J call may be wrong. This TCR was sampled from a man between 25 and 39 years old in good health and CMV-seropositive. The sequencing input was PBMCs. The CDR3 reads CASSSRTSGSNEQYF. The CDR3 DNA follows: TGTGCCAGCAGCTCCAGGACTAGCGGGAGCAACGAGCAGTACTTC.